This T cell receptor (beta chain) was sequenced in a study of technical replicates of blood from a few donors (dated by TCRdb to 2016 to 2017). The CDR3 covers 14 residues, taking in both the cysteine and the phenylalanine. Only CDR3 DNA remains: 42 bases, in frame from the first base. At the junction V is shortened by 8 bases and J by 6 bases, with 19 bases in between. Looking up the germline V gene yields CDR1 SNHLY and CDR2 FYNNEI. Turning to this clone: Its antigen has not been determined. Base qualities were left out, and no much larger clone turns up one base away.

Library preparation was by the immunoSEQ multiplex PCR assay. The immuneACCESS repertoire file appears here via TCRdb, limited to in-frame rearrangements. These files lack a portion of the clones; in checked studies, under half of the deficit traces to unresolved V genes, and the cause of the others is not known. This sample has tens of thousands of clones in its table, and approximately 95% of those were observed once. Together, the top ten hold 0.34% of the sample. The chain couples TRBV2 to TRBJ1-2, and TRBD1 may be the D gene, going by 6 matching bases. The clonotype was recovered from a human donor in good health. Sequencing input: T cells isolated from PBMCs. The sequenced DNA: TGTGCCAGCCCAACGCGGGGGGCGCAGGATGGCTACACCTTC. It translates as CASPTRGAQDGYTF.